These 28 T cell receptor beta chains were sequenced from one sample in a study of Ad26.COV2.S vaccination and SARS-CoV-2 variants. Data came from immunoSEQ multiplex PCR; TCRdb stores just in-frame clones and leaves some out. Seen here are about 440,000 clones, roughly 87% observed once, and the top ten hold roughly 3.9%. Treatment in this sample: some 19 received Ad26.COV2.S at low or high dose, single or two shots; 5 received placebo; per-sample allocation not given. Specimens were obtained on day 63 following the first vaccine or placebo injection. Source: peripheral blood, taken in a trial of Ad26.COV2.S vaccine versus placebo. The receptors stem from a person aged 18-60 years who received the Ad26.COV2.S COVID-19 vaccine or a placebo.

The CDR3 DNA follows: TGTGCCAGCAGTGGGAGACGAGCGGACCGAAACAATGAGCAGTTCTTC. Translated, it gives CASSGRRADRNNEQFF. The rearrangement joins TRBV2 to TRBJ2-1, with a possible D match to TRBD2 (5 bases). The V gene's germline CDR1 is SNHLY and CDR2 FYNNEI. Between the trimmed V and J ends, which lost 4 bases and 5 bases, there was a span of 18 bases. The CDR3 totals 16 residues. Full variable domain (remainder filled in from reference TRBV2 and TRBJ2-1): EPEVTQTPSHQVTQMGQEVILRCVPISNHLYFYWYRQILGQKVEFLVSFYNNEISEKSEIFDDQFSVERPDGSNFTLKIRSTKLEDSAMYFCASSGRRADRNNEQFFGPGTRLTVL.

The sample holds one count of this clone. The chain carries TRBV7-2 and TRBJ1-1; no reliable D call. The V end lost 0 bases, the J end lost 6 bases, and 11 bases lay between the germline ends. This CDR3 is built from 14 residues. Germline assignment: CDR1 SGHTA and CDR2 FQGNSA. In DNA form, the CDR3 reads TGTGCCAGCAGCTTAGCAGGTATAGACGCTGAAGCTTTCTTT. As protein: CASSLAGIDAEAFF.

The chain has TRBV7-9 and TRBJ1-5, with unresolved D. The V end lost 5 bases, the J end lost 3 bases, and 11 bases lay between the germline ends. There are 14 residues in the CDR3. CDR1 is SEHNR, CDR2 FQNEAQ, per germline (reference sequence). The DNA for the CDR3 is TGTGCCAGCAGCCCCGGACGGTCCAATCAGCCCCAGCATTTT. As protein: CASSPGRSNQPQHF.

V gene TRBV5-4 combines with J gene TRBJ2-3; D not certain. V gave up 4 bases and J gave up 0 bases, with 12 bases separating them. The CDR3 sequence is 15 residues long. Germline CDR1 reads SGHNT; CDR2 reads YYREEE (reference sequence). The CDR3 sequence: CASSRRTPSTDTQYF. The CDR3 DNA reads TGTGCCAGCAGCCGAAGGACCCCTAGCACAGATACGCAGTATTTT.

The chain carries TRBV5-4 and TRBJ1-6; 7 positions match TRBD1. J gave up 0 bases and V 3 bases, and 3 bases lay outside the gene matches. The CDR3 is 16 amino acids. Germline V gene data show CDR1 as SGHNT and CDR2 as YYREEE (reference sequence). The CDR3 protein is CASSSQGSSYNSPLHF. CDR3 sequence (DNA): TGTGCCAGCAGCTCACAGGGGAGCTCCTATAATTCACCCCTCCACTTT.

The chain is built from TRBV19 and TRBJ2-6; D not resolved. The CDR3 length is 16 residues. V was trimmed by 3 bases and J by 0 bases, leaving 9 bases between them. Germline V gene sequence: CDR1 LNHDA, CDR2 SQIVND (reference sequence). The chain's CDR3 is CASSIFRASGANVLTF. CDR3 in DNA: TGTGCCAGTAGTATTTTCCGAGCCTCTGGGGCCAACGTCCTGACTTTC.

J is TRBJ2-3 and V is TRBV29-1; 9 bases are a match to TRBD1. The CDR3 sequence is 14 residues long. V was pared by 7 bases and J by 5 bases, with 10 bases of the junction left unmatched. Germline V gives CDR1 SQVTM, CDR2 ANQGSEA. The CDR3 loop reads CSAPQGARVDTQYF. The DNA of the CDR3 is TGCAGCGCGCCACAGGGGGCGCGCGTAGATACGCAGTATTTT.

This chain uses TRBV28 with TRBJ1-4; 8 nucleotides agree with TRBD1. The germline V gene has CDR1 MDHEN and CDR2 SYDVKM. V lost 5 bases to trimming and J lost 7 bases; unmatched junction nucleotides: 12. This CDR3 is built from 16 residues. DNA for the CDR3: TGTGCCAGCAGTCGAGACGCAGGGGGCCTTATTGAAAAACTGTTTTTT. Protein product: CASSRDAGGLIEKLFF.

The chain joins TRBV4-1 to TRBJ1-1; D is undetermined. V lost 1 base, J lost 0 bases, and 6 bases lay in between. Germline values: CDR1 MGHRA, CDR2 YSYEKL. CDR3 length equals 14 residues. The chain's CDR3 is CASSQAGVNTEAFF. The DNA for the CDR3 is TGCGCCAGCAGCCAAGCTGGGGTGAACACTGAAGCTTTCTTT.

This clone was seen only once. This CDR3 is also generated by other DNA sequences in the sample. The rearrangement joins TRBV7-2 to TRBJ2-5; 10 bases agree with TRBD2. Germline V gene data show CDR1 as SGHTA and CDR2 as FQGNSA. V gave up 6 bases and J gave up 1 base; unmatched junction bases: 11. This CDR3 has 17 amino acids. CDR3 amino acids: CASSLGASGSGQETQYF. The CDR3 region has the DNA TGTGCCAGCAGTCTGGGGGCTAGCGGGAGTGGCCAAGAGACCCAGTACTTC.

In regard to this clone: A junction end diverges from the germline sequence, so it may reflect a read error. The chain recombines TRBV4-3 with TRBJ1-2, with unresolved D. The CDR3 sequence is 15 residues long. The germline V gene encodes CDR1 LGHNA and CDR2 YSLEER. The CDR3 is CTSSPSLGDYYGYTF. CDR3 DNA: TGCACCAGCAGCCCCTCCTTAGGTGACTACTATGGCTACACCTTC.

The chain has TRBV7-2 and TRBJ2-7, with 7 bases identical to TRBD2. This CDR3 comprises 15 residues. V was clipped by 1 base and J by 3 bases; unmatched bases: 6. Germline V lookup: CDR1 SGHTA, CDR2 FQGNSA. The CDR3 DNA sequence: TGTGCCAGCAGCTTAGAAGCGGGACCGTTCTACGAGCAGTACTTC. It translates to CASSLEAGPFYEQYF.

V and J are TRBV5-3 and TRBJ1-2; D is unresolved. TRBV5-3 is reported as an ORF; its role is uncertain. This CDR3 has 17 amino acids. V lost 0 bases and J 0 bases, leaving 15 bases between the germline ends. The CDR3 protein is CARSLEPRRPPNYGYTF. DNA of the CDR3: TGTGCCAGAAGCTTGGAGCCTCGACGGCCTCCTAACTATGGCTACACCTTC.

This chain connects TRBV5-1 to TRBJ2-7; D is undetermined. This CDR3 contains 14 residues. Trimming pared 2 bases from V and 1 base from J, leaving 10 bases between. CDR1 is SGHRS, CDR2 YFSETQ, per germline. The CDR3 nucleotides read TGCGCCAGCAGCTTTAGTAACCCATCCTACGAGCAGTACTTC. Its translation: CASSFSNPSYEQYF.

A word on this clone: An end of the junction does not agree with germline; a read error may underlie this. The chain has TRBV4-3 and TRBJ2-1, with 9 bases matching TRBD1. This CDR3 is 17 amino acids long. Germline-derived CDR1 and CDR2 are LGHNA and YSLEER. CDR3 region: CTSSQDDGTGNYNEQFF. CDR3 sequence (DNA): TGCACCAGCAGCCAAGATGATGGGACAGGGAACTACAATGAGCAGTTCTTC.

The chain carries TRBV7-2 and TRBJ2-3; possibly TRBD2 for D (5 bases). This CDR3 is 16 amino acids long. From germline, CDR1 is SGHTA and CDR2 FQGNSA. Trimming left V 1 base short and J 1 base short, with 12 bases between. The CDR3 reads CASSLVSLGGTDTQYF. The CDR3 nucleotides read TGTGCCAGCAGCTTAGTTTCCCTGGGAGGCACAGATACGCAGTATTTT.

V and J are TRBV27 and TRBJ2-7; the D gene could be TRBD1 or TRBD2 (5 bases each). Trimming shortened V by 1 base and J by 1 base, and 11 bases separated the two germline ends. The CDR3 is 15 amino acids. CDR1 is MNHEY and CDR2 is SMNVEV in the germline V gene (reference sequence). The CDR3 coding sequence is TGTGCCAGCAGTTTATATGGGGACGGGTCCTACGAGCAGTACTTC. Its translation is CASSLYGDGSYEQYF.

This clone was detected only once. The CDR3 bases are TGTGCCAGCAGTCCCGCGGGACTAGCGGGAGGAAAAACCTCCTACGAGCAGTACTTC. Translated: CASSPAGLAGGKTSYEQYF. The J gene is TRBJ2-7, the V gene TRBV27, with TRBD2 matching 15 bases. The V segment lost 5 bases and the J segment 0 bases; nucleotides outside the gene matches: 11. The CDR3 sequence is 19 residues long. CDR1 MNHEY and CDR2 SMNVEV come from the germline V gene (reference sequence).

Points on this clone: The identical CDR3 is also encoded by other nucleotide sequences in the sample. The chain couples TRBV28 to TRBJ2-7; 7 positions match TRBD2. The CDR3 is 13 residues long. The V gene end was trimmed by 3 bases and the J gene end by 4 bases; junction bases not matched to a gene: 3. Per germline, CDR1 MDHEN and CDR2 SYDVKM. CDR3 residues: CASSFGGSYEQYF. The CDR3, as DNA: TGTGCCAGCAGTTTTGGCGGGAGTTACGAGCAGTACTTC.

The chain uses TRBV12-2 and TRBJ2-7; TRBD2 is the table's D call and was not checked against the DNA. TRBV12-2 is assigned pseudogene status. This CDR3 region has 16 residues. CDR3 region: CASRQIVAGGLDEQYF. In DNA form, the CDR3 reads TGTGCAAGTCGCCAAATCGTAGCGGGAGGTTTAGACGAGCAGTACTTC.

The V gene is TRBV19, the J gene TRBJ1-2, with 7 bases lining up with TRBD1. The CDR3 has 17 amino acids. Germline loops: CDR1 LNHDA, CDR2 SQIVND (reference sequence). V dropped 5 bases and J dropped 0; count of bases not matched to a gene: 12. The DNA of the CDR3 is TGTGCCAGTAGTCCTCACAGGGGAAAATTAGCTAACTATGGCTACACCTTC. It yields the protein CASSPHRGKLANYGYTF.

V gene TRBV28 combines with J gene TRBJ1-1; 8 bases are a match to TRBD1. Losses at the gene ends were 4 bases for V and 5 bases for J; bases not matched to a gene: 6. This CDR3 region has 14 residues. CDR1 and CDR2 from the germline V gene are MDHEN and SYDVKM. The CDR3 coding sequence is TGTGCCAGCAGTTCTGGACAGGGCGGGACTGAAGCTTTCTTT. This translates into CASSSGQGGTEAFF.

The chain links TRBV5-4 to TRBJ2-7; D possibly corresponds to TRBD2 (6 bases). CDR1 is SGHNT and CDR2 is YYREEE in the germline V gene (reference sequence). Trimming removed 4 bases from V and 5 bases from J, with 22 bases in between. This CDR3 comprises 16 residues. Written as DNA, the CDR3 is TGTGCCAGCAGCCTGGAGGTTGCTAGCGCTATCCACGAGCAGTACTTC. As protein: CASSLEVASAIHEQYF.

This clone is a singleton in its sample. The DNA of the CDR3 is TGTGCCAGCAGTTTATTGGGCGTTTCCCGGGAGCTGTTTTTT. This translates into CASSLLGVSRELFF. This chain connects TRBV27 to TRBJ2-2; no firm D call. Germline loops: CDR1 MNHEY, CDR2 SMNVEV (reference sequence). V shed 1 base and J shed 9 bases, with 12 bases lying between them. The CDR3 contains 14 residues.

This clone was observed once. This sequence joins TRBV4-1 and TRBJ2-5; TRBD2 matches at 10 bases. This CDR3 is 22 amino acids long. Germline trimming cut 3 bases from V and 2 bases from J; bases unmatched to any gene: 24. Per germline, CDR1 MGHRA and CDR2 YSYEKL. The CDR3 spells CASSHPGLAGEDPRAPQETQYF. DNA for the CDR3: TGCGCCAGCAGCCACCCCGGTCTAGCGGGAGAAGACCCCAGGGCCCCACAAGAGACCCAGTACTTC.

The chain uses TRBV28 and TRBJ2-7; D possibly corresponds to TRBD2 (5 bases). Germline V gene data show CDR1 as MDHEN and CDR2 as SYDVKM. The ends were cut back, 6 bases at V and 0 bases at J, with 21 bases in the middle. This CDR3 comprises 17 residues. CDR3 amino acids: CASRPLPLEGSSYEQYF. DNA of the CDR3: TGTGCCAGCAGACCTCTCCCCCTTGAGGGTAGCTCCTACGAGCAGTACTTC.

The chain employs TRBV7-3 and TRBJ2-1, with 10 bases identical to TRBD2. The J segment lost 0 bases and the V segment lost 5 bases, leaving 4 bases of the junction unmatched. The CDR3 spans 16 residues. From germline, CDR1 is SGHTA and CDR2 FQGTGA. The CDR3, as DNA: TGTGCCAGCAGCACCTTAGCGGGGGGCTCCTACAATGAGCAGTTCTTC. It codes for CASSTLAGGSYNEQFF.

The chain has TRBV10-3 and TRBJ1-1; 10 nucleotides agree with TRBD1. V lost 8 bases, J lost 5 bases, and 11 bases stayed unmatched. Per the germline V gene, CDR1 is ENHRY and CDR2 is SYGVKD. This CDR3 contains 15 residues. The CDR3 reads CAIGGQGNAGTEAFF. For the CDR3, the DNA is TGTGCCATCGGGGGACAGGGGAATGCAGGGACTGAAGCTTTCTTT.